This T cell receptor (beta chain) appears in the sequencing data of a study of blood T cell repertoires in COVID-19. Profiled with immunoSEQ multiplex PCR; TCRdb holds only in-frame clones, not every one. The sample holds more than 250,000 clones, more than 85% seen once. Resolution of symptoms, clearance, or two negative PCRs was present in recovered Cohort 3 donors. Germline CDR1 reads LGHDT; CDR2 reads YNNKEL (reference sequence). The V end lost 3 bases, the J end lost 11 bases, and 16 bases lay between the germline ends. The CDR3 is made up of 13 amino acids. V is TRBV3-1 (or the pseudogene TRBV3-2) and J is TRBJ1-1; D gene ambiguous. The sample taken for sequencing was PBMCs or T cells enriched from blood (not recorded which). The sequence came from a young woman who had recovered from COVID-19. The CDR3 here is CASSHSFRPLAFF. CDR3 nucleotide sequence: TGTGCCAGCAGCCATAGTTTTCGCCCGTTGGCTTTCTTT.